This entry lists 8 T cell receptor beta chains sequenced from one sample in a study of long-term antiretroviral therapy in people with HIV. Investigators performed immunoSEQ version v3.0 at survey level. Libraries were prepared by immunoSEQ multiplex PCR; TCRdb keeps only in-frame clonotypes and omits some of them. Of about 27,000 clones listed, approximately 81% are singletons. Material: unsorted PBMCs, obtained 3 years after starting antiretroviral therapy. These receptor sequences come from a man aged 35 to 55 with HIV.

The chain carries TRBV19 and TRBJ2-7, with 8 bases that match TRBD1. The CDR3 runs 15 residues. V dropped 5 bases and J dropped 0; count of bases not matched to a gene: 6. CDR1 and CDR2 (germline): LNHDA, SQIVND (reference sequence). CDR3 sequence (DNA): TGTGCCAGTAGTCCCCGGGACAGGAACTCCTACGAGCAGTACTTC. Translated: CASSPRDRNSYEQYF.

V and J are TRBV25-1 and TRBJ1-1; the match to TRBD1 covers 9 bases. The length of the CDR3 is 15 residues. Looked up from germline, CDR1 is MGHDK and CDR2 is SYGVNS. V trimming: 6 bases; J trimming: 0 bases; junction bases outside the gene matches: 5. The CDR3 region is CASSRQGGMNTEAFF. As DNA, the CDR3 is TGTGCCAGCAGCAGACAGGGGGGCATGAACACTGAAGCTTTCTTT.

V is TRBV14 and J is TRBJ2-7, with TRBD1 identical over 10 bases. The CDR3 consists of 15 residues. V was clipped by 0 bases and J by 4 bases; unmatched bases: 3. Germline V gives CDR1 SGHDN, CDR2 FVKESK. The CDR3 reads CASSQETGGPYEQYF. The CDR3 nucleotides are TGTGCCAGCAGCCAAGAGACAGGGGGCCCTTACGAGCAGTACTTC.

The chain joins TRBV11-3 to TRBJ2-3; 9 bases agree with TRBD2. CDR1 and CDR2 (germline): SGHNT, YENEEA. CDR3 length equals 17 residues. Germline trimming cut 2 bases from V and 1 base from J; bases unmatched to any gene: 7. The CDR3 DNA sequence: TGTGCCAGCAGCTTAAGGGTCAGCGGGGGGCGCACAGATACGCAGTATTTT. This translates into CASSLRVSGGRTDTQYF.

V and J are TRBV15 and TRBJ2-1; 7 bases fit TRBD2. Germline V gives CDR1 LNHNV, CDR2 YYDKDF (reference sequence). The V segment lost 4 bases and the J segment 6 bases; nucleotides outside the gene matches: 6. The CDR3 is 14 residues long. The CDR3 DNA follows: TGTGCCACCAGCACTGGGAGGGGACTCAATGAGCAGTTCTTC. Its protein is CATSTGRGLNEQFF.

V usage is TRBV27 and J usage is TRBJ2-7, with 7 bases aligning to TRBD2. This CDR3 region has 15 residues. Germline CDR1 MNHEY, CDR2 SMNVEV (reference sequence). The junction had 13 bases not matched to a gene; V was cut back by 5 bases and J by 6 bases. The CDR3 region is CASSPWGDPGGEQYF. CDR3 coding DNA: TGTGCCAGCAGTCCCTGGGGGGACCCGGGGGGCGAGCAGTACTTC.

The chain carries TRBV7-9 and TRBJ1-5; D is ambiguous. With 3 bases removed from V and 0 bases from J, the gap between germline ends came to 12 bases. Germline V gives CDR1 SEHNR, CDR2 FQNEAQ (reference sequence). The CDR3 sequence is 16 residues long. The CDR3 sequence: CASSFGLGFSNQPQHF. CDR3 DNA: TGTGCCAGCAGCTTTGGGTTGGGGTTTAGCAATCAGCCCCAGCATTTT.

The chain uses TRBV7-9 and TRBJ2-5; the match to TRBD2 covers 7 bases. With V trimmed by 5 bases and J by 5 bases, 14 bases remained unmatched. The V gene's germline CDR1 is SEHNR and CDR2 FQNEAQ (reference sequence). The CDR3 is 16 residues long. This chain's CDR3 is CASSLGASGGTETQYF. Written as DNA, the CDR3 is TGTGCCAGCAGCCTCGGGGCTAGCGGTGGCACGGAGACCCAGTACTTC.